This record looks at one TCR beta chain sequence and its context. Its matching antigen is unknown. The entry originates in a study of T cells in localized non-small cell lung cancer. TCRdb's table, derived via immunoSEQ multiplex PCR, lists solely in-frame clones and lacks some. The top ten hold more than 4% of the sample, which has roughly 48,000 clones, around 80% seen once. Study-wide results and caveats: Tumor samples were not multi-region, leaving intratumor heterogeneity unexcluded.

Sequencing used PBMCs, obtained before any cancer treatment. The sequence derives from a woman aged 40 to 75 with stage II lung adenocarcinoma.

The CDR3 loop is CASSLQTGANYGYTF. CDR3 sequence (DNA): TGCGCCAGCAGCCTTCAAACAGGAGCTAACTATGGCTACACCTTC. The chain links TRBV4-3 to TRBJ1-2; perhaps TRBD1 as D (5 bases). Trimming took 4 bases from V and 0 from J, leaving 12 bases between them. Germline assignment: CDR1 LGHNA and CDR2 YSLEER. This CDR3 region has 15 residues.